This is a list of T cell receptor beta chains from one sample in a study of blood T cell repertoires in COVID-19. Here immunoSEQ multiplex PCR was the method, and the copy in TCRdb shows in-frame clones only, minus some. In the table there are more than 80,000 clones, around 67% of which are singletons. Material for sequencing was peripheral blood. These receptor sequences come from a woman aged 60 to 75 in a cohort sampled during active or convalescent COVID-19. Both conserved end residues are part of each CDR3. The order of the fields is CDR3 DNA, CDR3 protein, V gene, clone size, D gene, J gene. The D gene is left open where the match is weak. Where a row states a size, it is once, few, many or the class of an expanded clone; other rows omit it.

cdr3_nt: TGTGCCAGCAGCAAATGGACAGGGACAAACTATGGCTACACCTTC; cdr3_aa: CASSKWTGTNYGYTF; v_call: TRBV6-5; clone_size: -; d_call: TRBD1; j_call: TRBJ1-2
cdr3_nt: TGCAGCGTTGGTTCGGGGACCTACAATGAGCAGTTCTTC; cdr3_aa: CSVGSGTYNEQFF; v_call: TRBV29-1; clone_size: -; d_call: -; j_call: TRBJ2-1
cdr3_nt: TGTGCCAGCAGTTTATCAGGAAATACGCAGTATTTT; cdr3_aa: CASSLSGNTQYF; v_call: TRBV12-3/TRBV12-4; clone_size: -; d_call: -; j_call: TRBJ2-3
cdr3_nt: TGTGCCAGCAGCTTGTCTCCCCCGAGGGCTAACTACACCGGGGAGCTGTTTTTT; cdr3_aa: CASSLSPPRANYTGELFF; v_call: TRBV5-5; clone_size: -; d_call: -; j_call: TRBJ2-2
cdr3_nt: TGCGCCAGCAGCTTGACCTCGAGAAATTCACCCCTCCACTTT; cdr3_aa: CASSLTSRNSPLHF; v_call: TRBV5-1; clone_size: -; d_call: -; j_call: TRBJ1-6
cdr3_nt: TGTGCCAGCAGCTTTGGGACAGGGCTTGGGCCCGGGGAGCTGTTTTTT; cdr3_aa: CASSFGTGLGPGELFF; v_call: TRBV5-6; clone_size: -; d_call: TRBD1; j_call: TRBJ2-2
cdr3_nt: TGTGCCAGCAGCTTGGCGGGAGCTTCCTCCTACGAGCAGTACTTC; cdr3_aa: CASSLAGASSYEQYF; v_call: TRBV5-4; clone_size: few; d_call: -; j_call: TRBJ2-7
cdr3_nt: TGTGCCAGCAGTGATACCGGGACAGTAGGACATCCAGATACGCAGTATTTT; cdr3_aa: CASSDTGTVGHPDTQYF; v_call: TRBV2; clone_size: -; d_call: TRBD1; j_call: TRBJ2-3
cdr3_nt: TGTGCCAGCAGTTACTCCTCAGGTTTATATAATTCACCCCTCCACTTT; cdr3_aa: CASSYSSGLYNSPLHF; v_call: TRBV6-5; clone_size: -; d_call: -; j_call: TRBJ1-6
cdr3_nt: TGTGCCATCAGACCGGACAGGGGGTACACTGAAGCTTTCTTT; cdr3_aa: CAIRPDRGYTEAFF; v_call: TRBV10-3; clone_size: -; d_call: TRBD1; j_call: TRBJ1-1
cdr3_nt: TGTGCCAGCAGCCCTTACAGGGAAGAGACCCAGTACTTC; cdr3_aa: CASSPYREETQYF; v_call: TRBV7-2; clone_size: few; d_call: -; j_call: TRBJ2-5
cdr3_nt: TGCGCCAGCAGCTTGGCTGGACTAGCGGGGGGAAATGAGCAGTTCTTC; cdr3_aa: CASSLAGLAGGNEQFF; v_call: TRBV5-1; clone_size: -; d_call: TRBD2; j_call: TRBJ2-1
cdr3_nt: TGCGCCAGCAGTAGCGGGGCGATCACAGATACGCAGTATTTT; cdr3_aa: CASSSGAITDTQYF; v_call: TRBV10-2; clone_size: -; d_call: TRBD2; j_call: TRBJ2-3
cdr3_nt: TGTGCCAGTAGTGTAACCGGGACAGGGGGCCGGACTGAAGCTTTCTTT; cdr3_aa: CASSVTGTGGRTEAFF; v_call: TRBV19; clone_size: -; d_call: TRBD1; j_call: TRBJ1-1
cdr3_nt: TGTGCCAGCAGCTTAGTTCTGGACAGGGGAGGTGAGCAGTACTTC; cdr3_aa: CASSLVLDRGGEQYF; v_call: TRBV7-2; clone_size: -; d_call: TRBD1; j_call: TRBJ2-7
cdr3_nt: TGTGCCAGCAGTTTCTCCCCCCGACAGGCTACTGAAGCTTTCTTT; cdr3_aa: CASSFSPRQATEAFF; v_call: TRBV27; clone_size: -; d_call: -; j_call: TRBJ1-1
cdr3_nt: TGTGCCAGCAGCTTCGTACAGACCGACTATGGCTACACCTTC; cdr3_aa: CASSFVQTDYGYTF; v_call: TRBV5-5; clone_size: -; d_call: -; j_call: TRBJ1-2
cdr3_nt: TGTGCCAGCTCACCGCCAGGGGGCGAAACTAATGAAAAACTGTTTTTT; cdr3_aa: CASSPPGGETNEKLFF; v_call: TRBV18; clone_size: -; d_call: TRBD1; j_call: TRBJ1-4
cdr3_nt: TGTGCCAGTCAGATGCCCGGGACTAGCTACAATGAGCAGTTCTTC; cdr3_aa: CASQMPGTSYNEQFF; v_call: TRBV25-1; clone_size: -; d_call: TRBD2; j_call: TRBJ2-1
cdr3_nt: TGTGCCAGCAAGAGCGGGACGGCGAACACCGGGGAGCTGTTTTTT; cdr3_aa: CASKSGTANTGELFF; v_call: TRBV2; clone_size: few; d_call: TRBD2; j_call: TRBJ2-2
cdr3_nt: TGTGCCAGCAGTTATCAGCGGACTGAAGCTTTCTTT; cdr3_aa: CASSYQRTEAFF; v_call: TRBV6-2/TRBV6-3; clone_size: -; d_call: -; j_call: TRBJ1-1
cdr3_nt: TGTGCCAGCAGTAGGACTGAGGAGCTGTTTTTT; cdr3_aa: CASSRTEELFF; v_call: TRBV6-2/TRBV6-3; clone_size: few; d_call: -; j_call: TRBJ2-2
cdr3_nt: TGTGCCAGCAGCTTAGTTATCAGCGACGAGCAGTACTTC; cdr3_aa: CASSLVISDEQYF; v_call: TRBV7-9; clone_size: few; d_call: -; j_call: TRBJ2-7
cdr3_nt: TGTGCCAGCCCTCCGGGGGGGCGAGATTGGGTGTATTCACCCCTCCACTTT; cdr3_aa: CASPPGGRDWVYSPLHF; v_call: TRBV19; clone_size: -; d_call: -; j_call: TRBJ1-6
cdr3_nt: TGTGCCAGCAGGGGGGCAGGGTGGTACGAGCAGTACTTC; cdr3_aa: CASRGAGWYEQYF; v_call: TRBV6-5; clone_size: many; d_call: -; j_call: TRBJ2-7
cdr3_nt: TGCGCCAGCAGCTTGCCAGCCTACGAGCAGTACTTC; cdr3_aa: CASSLPAYEQYF; v_call: TRBV5-1; clone_size: -; d_call: -; j_call: TRBJ2-7
cdr3_nt: TGTGCCAGCAGTGACGGGGGATTTCAGTATGGCTACACCTTC; cdr3_aa: CASSDGGFQYGYTF; v_call: TRBV6-1; clone_size: many; d_call: -; j_call: TRBJ1-2
cdr3_nt: TGTGCCACCAGTGTTCAAACCAGGGGGCCAGATACGCAGTATTTT; cdr3_aa: CATSVQTRGPDTQYF; v_call: TRBV24-1; clone_size: -; d_call: TRBD1; j_call: TRBJ2-3
cdr3_nt: TGTGCCAGCAGCTTTCCCCAGGGGTCCTACTACGAGCAGTACTTC; cdr3_aa: CASSFPQGSYYEQYF; v_call: TRBV5-5; clone_size: -; d_call: -; j_call: TRBJ2-7
cdr3_nt: TGTGCCAGCAGTTTCCGGACAGGAGGACATTTCTATGGCTACACCTTC; cdr3_aa: CASSFRTGGHFYGYTF; v_call: TRBV28; clone_size: -; d_call: TRBD1; j_call: TRBJ1-2
cdr3_nt: TGTGCCAGCAGTTTATCCGGGACAGTACTCTACGAGCAGTACTTC; cdr3_aa: CASSLSGTVLYEQYF; v_call: TRBV28; clone_size: -; d_call: TRBD1; j_call: TRBJ2-7
cdr3_nt: TGCAGCGTTGATTCAACAGGGTCTGGAAACACCATATATTTT; cdr3_aa: CSVDSTGSGNTIYF; v_call: TRBV29-1; clone_size: -; d_call: -; j_call: TRBJ1-3
cdr3_nt: TGTGCCAGCAGTGAAGTTGCGGGGGGGCAAGGTGAGCAGTTCTTC; cdr3_aa: CASSEVAGGQGEQFF; v_call: TRBV6-1; clone_size: -; d_call: TRBD2; j_call: TRBJ2-1
cdr3_nt: TGTGCCAGTAGTAGGCAGGGAGGATTGAACACTGAAGCTTTCTTT; cdr3_aa: CASSRQGGLNTEAFF; v_call: TRBV19; clone_size: few; d_call: -; j_call: TRBJ1-1
cdr3_nt: TGTGCCAGCAGCTTTACAGAAGACACTGAAGCTTTCTTT; cdr3_aa: CASSFTEDTEAFF; v_call: TRBV7-3; clone_size: -; d_call: -; j_call: TRBJ1-1
cdr3_nt: TGTGCCAGCAGCCCCGGATCTAGCGGGGGGGCCATAGATACGCAGTATTTT; cdr3_aa: CASSPGSSGGAIDTQYF; v_call: TRBV7-3; clone_size: -; d_call: TRBD2; j_call: TRBJ2-3
cdr3_nt: TGTGCCAGCAGCTTGACAGGGCTTCATGGCTACACCTTC; cdr3_aa: CASSLTGLHGYTF; v_call: TRBV5-6; clone_size: -; d_call: -; j_call: TRBJ1-2